Listed here is a single T cell receptor beta chain. Its antigen is still unknown. At one boundary the junction diverges from the germline segment, which might be a read error. The data belong to a study of beta chain features in type 1 diabetes. Study summary: In all, some 110 million sorted cells from all samples were analyzed.

Study outcomes and limitations: More deletions and fewer insertions at VDJ junctions were seen in type 1 diabetes patients. There was a moderate but significant shortening of TCRB CDR3s in all four CD4+ subsets of Type 1 diabetes patients.

The investigators reverse transcribed all of the isolated RNA, so they sequenced expressed TCRB transcripts. Around 3.9 million reads per sample were averaged for naive, central memory and regulatory samples. TCRdb keeps only in-frame clones here, not all; method: immunoSEQ multiplex PCR. The repertoire holds a few hundred thousand clones, roughly 14% seen once, with 0.015% to 0.02% in the top ten. CD4+ cells of the naive, central memory, regulatory and stem cell-like memory types were sorted via CD45RO/CCR7/CD25/CD127/CD95/CD27. This CDR3 has 16 residues. Germline V gene lookup returns CDR1 PRHDT and CDR2 FYEKMQ (reference sequence).

The rearrangement links TRBV13 to TRBJ2-3, with 12 bases that match TRBD1. Sequenced sample: naive CD4+ T cells from blood. The source of this sequence is a man aged 25 to 40 with type 1 diabetes. The chain's CDR3 is CASSLGDRGRRDTQYF. DNA of the CDR3: TGTGCCAGCAGCCTAGGGGACAGGGGGCGCAGAGATACGCAGTATTTT.